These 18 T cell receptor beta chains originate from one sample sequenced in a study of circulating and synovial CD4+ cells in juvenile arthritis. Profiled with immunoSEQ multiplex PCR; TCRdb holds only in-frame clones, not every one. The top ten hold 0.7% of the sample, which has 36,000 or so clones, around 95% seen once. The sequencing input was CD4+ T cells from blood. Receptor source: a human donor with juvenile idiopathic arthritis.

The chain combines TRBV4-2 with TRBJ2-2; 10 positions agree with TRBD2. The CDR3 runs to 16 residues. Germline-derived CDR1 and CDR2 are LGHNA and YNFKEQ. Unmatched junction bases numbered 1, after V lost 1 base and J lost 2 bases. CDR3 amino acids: CASSQGTSGNTGELFF. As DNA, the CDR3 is TGTGCCAGCAGCCAAGGGACTAGCGGAAACACCGGGGAGCTGTTTTTT.

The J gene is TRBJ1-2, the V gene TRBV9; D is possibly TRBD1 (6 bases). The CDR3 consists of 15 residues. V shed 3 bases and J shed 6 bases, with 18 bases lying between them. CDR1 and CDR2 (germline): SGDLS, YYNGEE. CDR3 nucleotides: TGTGCCAGCAGCGGAGACCTTACAGGGTACGATGGCTACACCTTC. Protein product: CASSGDLTGYDGYTF.

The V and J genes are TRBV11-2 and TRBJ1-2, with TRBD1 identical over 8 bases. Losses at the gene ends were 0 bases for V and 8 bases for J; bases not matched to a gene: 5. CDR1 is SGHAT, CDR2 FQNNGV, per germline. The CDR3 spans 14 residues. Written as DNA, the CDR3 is TGTGCCAGCAGCTTAGAGCAGGGGGCAGGAGGCTACACCTTC. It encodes CASSLEQGAGGYTF.

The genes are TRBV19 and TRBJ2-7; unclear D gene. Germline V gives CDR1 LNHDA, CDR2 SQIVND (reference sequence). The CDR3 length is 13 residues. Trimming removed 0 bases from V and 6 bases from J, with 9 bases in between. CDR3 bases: TGTGCCAGTAGTATAGATTTCTCCGGCGAGCAGTACTTC. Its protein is CASSIDFSGEQYF.

CDR3 sequence: CASRPDRGNSPLHF. CDR3 DNA: TGTGCCAGCAGGCCGGACAGGGGGAATTCACCCCTCCACTTT. The rearrangement joins TRBV6-5 to TRBJ1-6; 10 nucleotides agree with TRBD1. V dropped 6 bases and J dropped 7; count of bases not matched to a gene: 3. This CDR3 spans 14 amino acids. Germline V CDR1 and CDR2: MNHEY, SVGAGI.

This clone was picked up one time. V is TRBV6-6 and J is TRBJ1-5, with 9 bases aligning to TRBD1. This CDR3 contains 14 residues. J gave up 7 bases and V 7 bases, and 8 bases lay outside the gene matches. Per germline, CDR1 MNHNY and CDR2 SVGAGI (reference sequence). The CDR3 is CASTPSTGGQPQHF. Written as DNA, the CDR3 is TGTGCCAGCACCCCCTCAACAGGGGGCCAGCCCCAGCATTTT.

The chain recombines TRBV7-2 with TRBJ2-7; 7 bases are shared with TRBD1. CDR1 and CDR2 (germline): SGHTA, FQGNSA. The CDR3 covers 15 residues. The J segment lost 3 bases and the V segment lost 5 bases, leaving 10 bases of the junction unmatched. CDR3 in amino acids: CASSGQKGQHYEQYF. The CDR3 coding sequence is TGTGCCAGCAGCGGACAGAAGGGACAGCACTACGAGCAGTACTTC.

The CDR3 reads CASSPTSGGSYEQYF. Written as DNA, the CDR3 is TGTGCCAGCAGCCCTACGAGCGGGGGGTCCTACGAGCAGTACTTC. The V call is TRBV11-2, the J call TRBJ2-7; 9 bases match TRBD2. This CDR3 region has 15 residues. The V gene's germline CDR1 is SGHAT and CDR2 FQNNGV. Losses at the gene ends were 5 bases for V and 1 base for J; bases not matched to a gene: 6.

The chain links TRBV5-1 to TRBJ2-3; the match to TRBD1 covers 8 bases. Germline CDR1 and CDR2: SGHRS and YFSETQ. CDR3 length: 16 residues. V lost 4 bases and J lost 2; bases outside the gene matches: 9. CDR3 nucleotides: TGCGCCAGCAGCCTGTCTGACAGGGGCCACACAGATACGCAGTATTTT. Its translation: CASSLSDRGHTDTQYF.

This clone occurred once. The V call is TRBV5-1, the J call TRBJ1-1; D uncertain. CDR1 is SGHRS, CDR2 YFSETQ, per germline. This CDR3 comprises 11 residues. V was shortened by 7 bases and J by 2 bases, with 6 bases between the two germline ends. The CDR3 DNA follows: TGCGCCAGCCATGTTAACACTGAAGCTTTCTTT. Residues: CASHVNTEAFF.

DNA of the CDR3: TGTGCCAGCTCACCAAAAGGACAGTACAATCAGCCCCAGCATTTT. Amino acids: CASSPKGQYNQPQHF. The chain recombines TRBV18 with TRBJ1-5; TRBD1 is a possible D gene (6 bases). The CDR3 runs 15 residues. V gave up 2 bases and J gave up 3 bases, with 11 bases separating them. Germline V gene sequence: CDR1 KGHSH, CDR2 LQKENI.

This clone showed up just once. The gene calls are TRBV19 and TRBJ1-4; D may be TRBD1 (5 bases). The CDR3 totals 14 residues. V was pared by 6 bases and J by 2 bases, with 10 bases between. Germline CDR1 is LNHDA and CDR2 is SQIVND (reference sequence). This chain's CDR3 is CASRRTSTNEKLFF. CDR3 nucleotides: TGTGCCAGTAGGCGGACATCGACTAATGAAAAACTGTTTTTT.

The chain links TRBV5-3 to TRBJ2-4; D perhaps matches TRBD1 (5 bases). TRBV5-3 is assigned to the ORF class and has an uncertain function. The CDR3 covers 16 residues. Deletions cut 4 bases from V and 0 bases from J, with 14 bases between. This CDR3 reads CARSLRTSLAKNIQYF. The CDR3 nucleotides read TGTGCCAGAAGCCTACGGACATCCCTAGCCAAAAACATTCAGTACTTC.

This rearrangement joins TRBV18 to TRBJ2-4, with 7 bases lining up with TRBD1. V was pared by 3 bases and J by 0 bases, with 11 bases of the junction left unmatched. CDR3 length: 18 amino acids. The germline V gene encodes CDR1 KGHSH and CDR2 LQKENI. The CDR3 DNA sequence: TGTGCCAGCTCACCCCTTCCGACAGGGATCATAGCCAAAAACATTCAGTACTTC. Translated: CASSPLPTGIIAKNIQYF.

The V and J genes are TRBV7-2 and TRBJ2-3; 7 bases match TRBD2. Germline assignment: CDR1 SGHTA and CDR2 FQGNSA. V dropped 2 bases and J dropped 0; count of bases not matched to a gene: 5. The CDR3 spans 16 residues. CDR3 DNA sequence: TGTGCCAGCAGCTTATCGCTAGCGGCTAGCACAGATACGCAGTATTTT. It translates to CASSLSLAASTDTQYF. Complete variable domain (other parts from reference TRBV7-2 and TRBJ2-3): GAGVSQSPSNKVTEKGKDVELRCDPISGHTALYWYRQSLGQGLEFLIYFQGNSAPDKSGLPSDRFSAERTGGSVSTLTIQRTQQEDSAVYLCASSLSLAASTDTQYFGPGTRLTVL.

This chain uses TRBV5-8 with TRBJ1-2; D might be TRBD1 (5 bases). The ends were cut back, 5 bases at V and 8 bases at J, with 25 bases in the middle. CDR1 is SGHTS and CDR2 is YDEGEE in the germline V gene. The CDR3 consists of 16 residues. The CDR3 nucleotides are TGTGCCAGCAGAAGAGCCAGCGGGGACGGACTCTTGGGCTACACCTTC. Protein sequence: CASRRASGDGLLGYTF. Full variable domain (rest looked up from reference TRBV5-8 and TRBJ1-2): EAGVTQSPTHLIKTRGQQATLRCSPISGHTSVYWYQQALGLGLQFLLWYDEGEERNRGNFPPRFSGRQFPNYSSELNVNALELEDSALYLCASRRASGDGLLGYTFGSGTRLTVV.

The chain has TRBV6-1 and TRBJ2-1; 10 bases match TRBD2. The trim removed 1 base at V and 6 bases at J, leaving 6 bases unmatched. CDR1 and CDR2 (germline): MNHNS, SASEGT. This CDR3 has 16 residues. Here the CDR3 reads CASSEGTSGPLNEQFF. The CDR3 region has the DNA TGTGCCAGCAGTGAAGGGACTAGCGGCCCCCTCAATGAGCAGTTCTTC.

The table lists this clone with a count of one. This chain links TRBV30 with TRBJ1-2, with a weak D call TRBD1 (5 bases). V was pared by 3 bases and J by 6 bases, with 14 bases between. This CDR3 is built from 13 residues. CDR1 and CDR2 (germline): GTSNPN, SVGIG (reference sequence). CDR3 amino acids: CAWRSQGYNGYTF. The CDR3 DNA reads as TGTGCCTGGAGGTCCCAGGGATACAATGGCTACACCTTC.